The sample holds many counts of the clone carrying this T cell receptor (beta chain). Its antigen remains unknown. TCRdb analysed the 5' RACE reads with MiXCR anew, one entry per CDR3 protein. The profile covers a few hundred thousand distinct CDR3 sequences, with around 8.8% appearing a single time and roughly 3.1% taken by the ten largest. The CDR3 sequence is 19 residues long. J was trimmed by 4 bases and V by 2 bases; bases with no gene match: 18. Germline loops: CDR1 LNHNV, CDR2 YYDKDF (reference sequence). These data are taken from a study of identical twins. The study's findings and limits: Analyses of zero insertions could, in part, be confounded by invariant MAIT and iNKT cells.

The same sample was also studied in work on yellow fever vaccine responses in identical twins.

The receptor was derived from a woman between 18 and 30 years old in good health. V gene TRBV15 combines with J gene TRBJ2-5; 8 nucleotides agree with TRBD2. Specimen: CD8+ T cells sorted from blood. CDR3 in DNA: TGTGCCACCAGCAGAAACGGAGTAGCGGGGTTTGGGGTACGAGAGACCCAGTACTTC. Amino acid sequence: CATSRNGVAGFGVRETQYF.